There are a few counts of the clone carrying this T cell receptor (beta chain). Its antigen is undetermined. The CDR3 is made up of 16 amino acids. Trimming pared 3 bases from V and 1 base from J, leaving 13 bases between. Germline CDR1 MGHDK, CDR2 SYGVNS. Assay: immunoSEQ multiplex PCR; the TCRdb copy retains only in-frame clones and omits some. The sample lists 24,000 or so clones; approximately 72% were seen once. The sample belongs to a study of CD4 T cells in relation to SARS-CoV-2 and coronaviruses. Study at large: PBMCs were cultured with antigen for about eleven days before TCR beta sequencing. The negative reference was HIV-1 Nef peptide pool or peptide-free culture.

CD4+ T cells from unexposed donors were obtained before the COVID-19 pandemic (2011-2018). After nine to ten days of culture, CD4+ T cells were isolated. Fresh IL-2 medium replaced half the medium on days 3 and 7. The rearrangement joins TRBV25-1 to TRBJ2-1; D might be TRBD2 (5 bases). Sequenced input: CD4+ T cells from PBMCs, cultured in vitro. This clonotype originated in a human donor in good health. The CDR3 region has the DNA TGTGCCAGCAGTGATGATGGGAGTGGGTCCTACAATGAGCAGTTCTTC. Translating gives CASSDDGSGSYNEQFF.